This T cell receptor beta chain was sequenced in a study of blood T cell repertoires in COVID-19. Study in general: Samples came from the United States, Italy and Spain, spanning acute and convalescent COVID-19.

TCRdb keeps only in-frame clones here, not all; method: immunoSEQ multiplex PCR. The table records under 350,000 clones, about 86% of them present only once. Assignments of participants to cohorts depended upon their own reported clinical history. Trimming shortened V by 1 base and J by 7 bases, and 10 bases separated the two germline ends. The germline CDR1 and CDR2 sequences are MGHRA and YSYEKL. The CDR3 is 14 amino acids. Sequenced input: PBMCs or T cells enriched from blood (not recorded which). The chain combines TRBV4-1 with TRBJ1-4; the D gene is possibly TRBD1 (5 bases). This TCR derives from a woman aged 40 to 50 with acute COVID-19. CDR3 residues: CASSQAGIGEKLFF. The CDR3 DNA follows: TGCGCCAGCAGCCAAGCAGGGATTGGTGAAAAACTGTTTTTT.